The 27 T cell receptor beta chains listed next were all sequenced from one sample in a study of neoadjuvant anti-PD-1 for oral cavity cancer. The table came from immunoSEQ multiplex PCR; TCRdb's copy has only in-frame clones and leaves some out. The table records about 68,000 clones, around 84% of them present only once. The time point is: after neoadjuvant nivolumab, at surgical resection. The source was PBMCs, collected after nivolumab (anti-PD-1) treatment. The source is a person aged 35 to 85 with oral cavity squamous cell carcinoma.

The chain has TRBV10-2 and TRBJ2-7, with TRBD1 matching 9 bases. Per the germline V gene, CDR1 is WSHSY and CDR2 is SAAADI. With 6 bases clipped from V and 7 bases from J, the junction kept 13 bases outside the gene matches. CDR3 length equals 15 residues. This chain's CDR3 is CASRDRDRASYEQYF. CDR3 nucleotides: TGCGCCAGCAGGGACCGGGACAGGGCCTCTTATGAGCAGTACTTC.

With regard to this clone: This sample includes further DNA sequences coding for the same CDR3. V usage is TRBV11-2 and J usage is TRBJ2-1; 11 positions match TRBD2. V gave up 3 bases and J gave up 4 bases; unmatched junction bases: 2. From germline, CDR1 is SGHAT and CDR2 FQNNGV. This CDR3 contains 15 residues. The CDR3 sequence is CASSLGLAAYNEQFF. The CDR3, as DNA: TGTGCCAGCAGCTTGGGACTAGCGGCTTACAATGAGCAGTTCTTC.

CDR3 sequence reads: CASSESNGRADEQFF. The CDR3 DNA reads TGCGCCAGCAGTGAGTCGAACGGGAGGGCGGATGAGCAGTTCTTC. The chain links TRBV10-1 to TRBJ2-1; 8 nucleotides match TRBD2. After removal of 0 bases from V and 8 bases from J, the junction contained 6 bases not matched to a gene. Germline V gene lookup returns CDR1 WNHNN and CDR2 SYGVQD (reference sequence). The CDR3 loop spans 15 amino acids.

This CDR3 is CAIRGASEEQYF. The CDR3 coding sequence is TGTGCCATCCGAGGGGCCTCTGAGGAGCAGTACTTC. This rearrangement joins TRBV10-3 to TRBJ2-7, with D perhaps assigned TRBD1 or TRBD2 (5 bases each). The CDR3 contains 12 residues. Trimming took off 8 bases at V and 7 bases at J, with 15 bases between the two ends. Germline lookup yields CDR1 ENHRY and CDR2 SYGVKD.

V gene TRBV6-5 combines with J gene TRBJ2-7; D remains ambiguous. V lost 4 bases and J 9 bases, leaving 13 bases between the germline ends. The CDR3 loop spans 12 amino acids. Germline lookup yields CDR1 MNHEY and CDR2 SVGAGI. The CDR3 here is CASSSVDSGQYF. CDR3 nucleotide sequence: TGTGCCAGCAGTTCGGTAGATTCCGGGCAGTACTTC.

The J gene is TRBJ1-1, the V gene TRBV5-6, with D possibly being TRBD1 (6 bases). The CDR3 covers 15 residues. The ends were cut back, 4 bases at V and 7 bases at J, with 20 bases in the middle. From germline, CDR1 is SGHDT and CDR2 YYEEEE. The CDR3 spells CASSPSGGQNREAFF. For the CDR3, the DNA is TGTGCCAGCAGCCCCTCTGGAGGACAGAACCGTGAAGCTTTCTTT.

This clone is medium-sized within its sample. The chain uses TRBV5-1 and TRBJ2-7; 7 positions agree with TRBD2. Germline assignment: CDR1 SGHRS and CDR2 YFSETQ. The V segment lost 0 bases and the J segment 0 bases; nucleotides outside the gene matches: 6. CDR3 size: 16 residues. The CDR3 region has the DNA TGCGCCAGCAGCTTGGCCGGGGGGTCGAGCTCCTACGAGCAGTACTTC. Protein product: CASSLAGGSSSYEQYF.

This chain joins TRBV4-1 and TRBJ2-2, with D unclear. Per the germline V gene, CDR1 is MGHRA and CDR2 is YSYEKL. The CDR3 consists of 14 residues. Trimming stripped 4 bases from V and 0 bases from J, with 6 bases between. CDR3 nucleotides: TGCGCCAGCAGCCCGAGGTCGAACACCGGGGAGCTGTTTTTT. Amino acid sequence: CASSPRSNTGELFF.

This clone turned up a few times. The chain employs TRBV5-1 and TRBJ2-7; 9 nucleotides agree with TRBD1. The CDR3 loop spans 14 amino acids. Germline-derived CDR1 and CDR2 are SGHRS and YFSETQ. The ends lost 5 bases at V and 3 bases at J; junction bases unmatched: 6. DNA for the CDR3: TGCGCCAGCAGTCAATTGGGACAGGGCTACGAGCAGTACTTC. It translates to CASSQLGQGYEQYF.

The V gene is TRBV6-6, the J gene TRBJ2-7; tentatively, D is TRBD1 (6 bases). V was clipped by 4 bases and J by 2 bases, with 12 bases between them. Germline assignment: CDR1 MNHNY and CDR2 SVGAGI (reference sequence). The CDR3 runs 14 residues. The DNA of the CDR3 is TGTGCCAGCAGTTTGGCAGGGGAGACCTACGAGCAGTACTTC. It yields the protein CASSLAGETYEQYF.

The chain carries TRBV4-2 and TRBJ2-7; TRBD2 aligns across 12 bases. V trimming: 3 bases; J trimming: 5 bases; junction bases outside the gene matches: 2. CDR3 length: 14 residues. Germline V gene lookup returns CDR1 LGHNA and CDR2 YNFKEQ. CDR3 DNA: TGTGCCAGCAGCCACACTAGCGGGAGGAACGAGCAGTACTTC. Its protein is CASSHTSGRNEQYF.

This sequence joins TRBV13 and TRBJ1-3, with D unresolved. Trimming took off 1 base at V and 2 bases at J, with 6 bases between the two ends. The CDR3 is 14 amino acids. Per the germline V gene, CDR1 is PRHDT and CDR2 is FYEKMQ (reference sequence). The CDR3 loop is CASSLVAAGNTIYF. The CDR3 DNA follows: TGTGCCAGCAGCTTAGTAGCAGCTGGAAACACCATATATTTT.

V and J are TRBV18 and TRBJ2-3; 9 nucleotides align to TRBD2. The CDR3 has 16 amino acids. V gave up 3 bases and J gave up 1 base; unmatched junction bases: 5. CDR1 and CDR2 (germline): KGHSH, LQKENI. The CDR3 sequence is CASSPIAGVGTDTQYF. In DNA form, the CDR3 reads TGTGCCAGCTCACCGATAGCGGGAGTCGGCACAGATACGCAGTATTTT.

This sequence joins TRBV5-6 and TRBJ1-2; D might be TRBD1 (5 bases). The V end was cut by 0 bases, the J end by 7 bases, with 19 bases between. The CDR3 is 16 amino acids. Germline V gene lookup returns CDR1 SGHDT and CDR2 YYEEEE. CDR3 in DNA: TGTGCCAGCAGCTTGGGGGGACCCACAGCTCAGGTTGGCTACACCTTC. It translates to CASSLGGPTAQVGYTF.

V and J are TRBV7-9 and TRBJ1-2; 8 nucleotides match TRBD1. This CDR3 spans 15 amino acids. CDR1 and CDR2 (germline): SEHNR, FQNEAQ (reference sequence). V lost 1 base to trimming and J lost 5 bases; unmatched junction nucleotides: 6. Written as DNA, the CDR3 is TGTGCCAGCAGCTTAGTGTGGGACAGGCTATATGGCTACACCTTC. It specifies CASSLVWDRLYGYTF.

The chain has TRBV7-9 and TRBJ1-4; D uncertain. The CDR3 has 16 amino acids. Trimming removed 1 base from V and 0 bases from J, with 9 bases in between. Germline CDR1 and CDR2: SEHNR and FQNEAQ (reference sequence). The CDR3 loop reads CASSLGGGATNEKLFF. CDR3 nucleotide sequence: TGTGCCAGCAGCTTAGGAGGAGGCGCAACTAATGAAAAACTGTTTTTT.

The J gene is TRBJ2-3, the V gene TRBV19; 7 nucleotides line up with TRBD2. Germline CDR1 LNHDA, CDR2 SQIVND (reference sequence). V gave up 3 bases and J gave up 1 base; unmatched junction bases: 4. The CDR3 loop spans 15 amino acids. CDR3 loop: CASSMREGGTDTQYF. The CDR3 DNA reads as TGTGCCAGTAGTATGAGGGAGGGCGGCACAGATACGCAGTATTTT. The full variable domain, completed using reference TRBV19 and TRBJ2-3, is DGGITQSPKYLFRKEGQNVTLSCEQNLNHDAMYWYRQDPGQGLRLIYYSQIVNDFQKGDIAEGYSVSREKKESFPLTVTSAQKNPTAFYLCASSMREGGTDTQYFGPGTRLTVL.

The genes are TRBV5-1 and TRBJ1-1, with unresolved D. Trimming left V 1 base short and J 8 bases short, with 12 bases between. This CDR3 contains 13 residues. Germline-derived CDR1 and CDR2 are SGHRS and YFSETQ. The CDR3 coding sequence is TGCGCCAGCAGCTTGAATTTCCGTCAGGAAGCTTTCTTT. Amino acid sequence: CASSLNFRQEAFF.

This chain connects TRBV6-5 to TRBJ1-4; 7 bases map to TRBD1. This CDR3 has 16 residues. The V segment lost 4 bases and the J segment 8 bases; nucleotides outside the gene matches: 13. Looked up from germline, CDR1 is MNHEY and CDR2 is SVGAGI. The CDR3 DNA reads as TGTGCCAGCAGTTCCCAACCTGACAGGGTAGAGGAAAAACTGTTTTTT. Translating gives CASSSQPDRVEEKLFF.

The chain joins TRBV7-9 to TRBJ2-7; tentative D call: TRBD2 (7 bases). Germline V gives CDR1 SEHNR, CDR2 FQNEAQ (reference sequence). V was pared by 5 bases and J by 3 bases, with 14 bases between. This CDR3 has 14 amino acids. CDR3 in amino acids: CASSPDGGLYEQYF. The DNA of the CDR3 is TGTGCCAGCAGCCCTGACGGGGGGCTCTACGAGCAGTACTTC.

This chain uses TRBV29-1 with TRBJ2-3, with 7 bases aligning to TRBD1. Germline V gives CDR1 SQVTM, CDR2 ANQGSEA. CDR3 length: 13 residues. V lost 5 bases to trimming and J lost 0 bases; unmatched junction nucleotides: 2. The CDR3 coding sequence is TGCAGCGTTAGGGACAGCAGCACAGATACGCAGTATTTT. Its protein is CSVRDSSTDTQYF.

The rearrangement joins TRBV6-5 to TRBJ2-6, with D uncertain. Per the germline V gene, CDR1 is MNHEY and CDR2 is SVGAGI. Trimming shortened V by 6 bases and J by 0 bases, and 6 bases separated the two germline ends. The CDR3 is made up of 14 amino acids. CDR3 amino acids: CASSADSGANVLTF. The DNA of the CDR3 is TGTGCCAGCAGCGCGGACTCTGGGGCCAACGTCCTGACTTTC.

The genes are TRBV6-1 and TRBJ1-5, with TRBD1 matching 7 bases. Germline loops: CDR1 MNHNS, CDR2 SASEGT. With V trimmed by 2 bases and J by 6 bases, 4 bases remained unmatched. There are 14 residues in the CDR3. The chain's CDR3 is CASSESGGGQPQHF. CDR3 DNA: TGTGCCAGCAGTGAATCAGGGGGGGGTCAGCCCCAGCATTTT.

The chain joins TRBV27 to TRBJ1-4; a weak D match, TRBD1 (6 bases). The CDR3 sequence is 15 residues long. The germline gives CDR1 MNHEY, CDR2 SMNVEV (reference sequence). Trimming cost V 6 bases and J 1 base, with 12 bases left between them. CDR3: CASRTEGGTNEKLFF. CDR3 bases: TGTGCCAGCAGGACCGAGGGGGGAACTAATGAAAAACTGTTTTTT.

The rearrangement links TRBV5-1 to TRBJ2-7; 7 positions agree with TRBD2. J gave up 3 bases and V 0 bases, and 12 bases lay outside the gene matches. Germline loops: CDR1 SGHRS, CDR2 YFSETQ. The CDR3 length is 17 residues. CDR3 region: CASSLVGATSSYYEQYF. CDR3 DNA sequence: TGCGCCAGCAGCTTGGTAGGGGCGACTAGCAGTTACTACGAGCAGTACTTC.

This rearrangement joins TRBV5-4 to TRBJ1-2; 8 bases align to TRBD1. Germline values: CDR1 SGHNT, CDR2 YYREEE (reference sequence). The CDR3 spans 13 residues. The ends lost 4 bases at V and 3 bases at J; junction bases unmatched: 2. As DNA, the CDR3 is TGTGCCAGCAGCAAACAGGGGGACTATGGCTACACCTTC. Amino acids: CASSKQGDYGYTF.

This CDR3 is CASSVLPEGVLGNTEAFF. The CDR3 DNA reads as TGTGCCAGCAGCGTACTACCCGAGGGGGTCCTGGGGAACACTGAAGCTTTCTTT. This chain joins TRBV9 and TRBJ1-1; a possible D gene is TRBD1 (6 bases). Trimming removed 1 base at V and 1 base at J, with 20 bases between. The CDR3 contains 18 residues. Germline V gene lookup returns CDR1 SGDLS and CDR2 YYNGEE.